This entry features one T cell receptor (beta chain) sequence. Its recognized antigen is unknown. Base qualities are not at hand, and no much larger clone is one base apart. The V end gives up 3 bases and the J end 5 bases, leaving 9 bases in the junction not matched to a gene. CDR3 length: 16 amino acids, cysteine to phenylalanine. Of the read, only the CDR3 DNA is kept; its 48 bases are in frame from base 1. Sequences LGHNA (CDR1) and YNFKEQ (CDR2) are obtained from the germline V gene. The cohort consisted of approximately 670 healthy bone marrow donors. All cohort members were sampled while nominally healthy, although unrecorded immune exposures were likely present. The donor tested CMV seropositive and was one of the 289 seropositive cohort members. A peripheral blood sample was collected from each donor, and TCR beta sequencing was performed on peripheral blood mononuclear cells. Genomic DNA extraction from the blood cell samples was performed with the Qiagen DNeasy Blood Extraction Kit.

The method behind the library was the immunoSEQ multiplex PCR assay. For the multiplex PCR, a mixture combining 60 forward primers for TCR Vbeta segments and 13 reverse primers for TCR Jbeta segments was used. The CDR3 region of rearranged TCR beta genes was amplified from genomic DNA by a multiplex PCR assay. The amplified TCR beta libraries were sequenced on the Illumina HiSeq System as 87-base-pair reads. The paper's processing steps were these. Across the 700 or so repertoires, a later analysis counted 80 million or so unique TCR beta chains, some 11 million of which were shared by at least two donors. A nearest-neighbor algorithm error-corrected the raw reads and collapsed the reads into unique sequences, merging closely related sequences to remove PCR and sequencing errors. To assign V, D and J gene segments, CDR3 sequences were aligned to IMGT reference sequences. For a sequence to be retained, at least a six-nucleotide match to both a V gene segment and a J gene segment was required. A rearrangement was called productive if the CDR3 had no stop codons and remained in frame with V and J, and every other rearrangement was called non-productive. CDR3 was defined by IMGT convention, running from the second conserved V-encoded cysteine to the conserved J-encoded phenylalanine. The earlier analysis of 587 of the donors excluded sequences that lacked an unambiguous match to a single V gene segment. In an earlier analysis of a few hundred of the donors, a V segment was called functional when productive rearrangements were above 56.7%, and segregating when the standard deviation between donors exceeded 5%. A statistical classification framework was built to diagnose cytomegalovirus status from the catalog of TCR beta chain sequences. In a later analysis, TCR nucleotide sequences were compared against IMGT/GENE-DB human TR gene sequences so that V and J genes could be assigned. In a later analysis, CDR3 sequences and most-parsimonious VDJ recombination scenarios were assigned using the TCRdist pipeline. In a later analysis, every TCR beta chain was defined by the combination of its CDR3 amino acid sequence and its V-gene family, and reads without a unique V-gene family were dropped. In a later analysis, nearly 600 highly shared, low-generation-probability nucleotide sequences were removed to address suspected cross-contamination and a sequencing artifact. For each public chain, a later analysis derived a clonal expansion index from normalized ranks of inferred template counts within each repertoire. In a later analysis, generation probabilities were computed using a VDJ recombination model fitted to out-of-frame rearrangements, and the results were checked against IGoR. Hypergeometric tests were used in a later analysis to score TCR-TCR, TCR-HLA and TCR-CMV co-occurrence, with a repertoire-size bias correction applied to the TCR pairs. In a later analysis, false discovery rates were estimated by permuting HLA or CMV assignments 20 times. In a later analysis, co-occurring TCRs were grouped using DBSCAN, and TCRdist sequence similarity was added for clustering within HLA-allele-positive subsets. Repertoires with fewer than 30,000 or more than 120,000 public chains, plus five repertoires with anomalous nucleotide sharing, were excluded from co-occurrence clustering. TCRdb retrieved this table from immuneACCESS and kept in-frame rearrangements only. Not all clones are present; in checked studies, unresolved V genes account for under half, and no reason is known for the remainder. D and trimming come from the DNA, and the V and J calls and clone size come from that table. Present in this sample are some 65,000 clones, approximately 78% of which were seen just once. The ten largest clones represent around 3% of the sample.

The record originates from a study of cytomegalovirus exposure and HLA in healthy donors (dated by TCRdb to the late 2010s). Broadly, across the study: In an earlier analysis of under 600 of the donors, roughly 300 Gb of sequence data and 117 million unique TCR beta sequences from about 179 million T cells were reported. Rather than using new phenotypic data, the later analysis identified candidate immune exposures from TCR beta sequences and from how often those sequences occurred across donors. A later genetic analysis took genome-wide SNP genotypes for about 55% of the 666 donors and used that subset as a discovery cohort. The number of typed donors differed by locus: about 620-630 for A, B, C, DRB1 and DQB1; approximately 530 for DQA1; 606 for DPA1; and about 450 for DPB1. To predict cytomegalovirus infection status, the study brought together high-throughput TCR immunosequencing, statistical association of individual TCRs with disease status, and machine learning. The study profiled the T cell repertoires of under 850 subjects by immunosequencing and related them to cytomegalovirus serostatus. The genetic ancestry cluster associated with self-reported Caucasian donors included about four fifths of the roughly 380 genotyped donors. The study aimed to test whether signatures of past pathogen exposure could be identified by cataloging public T cell receptors. Roughly five DR-DQ haplotypes were handled as single units for association and clustering because linkage in the cohort was strong. A later analysis re-analyzed previously published TCR beta repertoires from 600 to 850 donors and added high-resolution HLA genotyping to study TCR occurrence patterns. A separate validation cohort of 100 to 150 different subjects was used in addition to the 666-subject first cohort. Every discovery cohort repertoire had been produced on one sequencing platform. Donor age, sex, ethnicity and CMV serostatus were collected together with the repertoire data. In an earlier analysis of 500 to 650 of the donors, high-throughput TCR beta sequencing was used to judge whether each TCR beta V gene segment behaved as functional or pseudogenic. Across some 400 genotyped donors of the cohort, an average of roughly 250,000 unique TCR beta nucleotide sequences per donor were sequenced, and roughly 18% of those sequences were non-productive. About 330 gigabases of sequencing data and around 90 million unique TCR sequences made up an early release that covered approximately 700 HLA-typed donors. Class I and class II HLA loci were covered by the typing at four-digit resolution. General findings and caveats noted by the study authors: The presence/absence analyses assumed that sequencing depth was roughly uniform across donors, and that assumption may not be true. Linkage disequilibrium might explain the correlated functional status among segregating V segments, but an unknown experimental factor could not be excluded. When HLA alleles, especially DR and DQ, strongly co-occurred, attributing TCR associations to individual alleles was difficult. Broadly in line with IMGT annotations, most TCR beta V segments showed up in productive rearrangements about 90% or about 30% of the time in an earlier analysis of around 600 of the donors. In both the original and validation cohorts, the classifier was reported to diagnose cytomegalovirus status with high specificity and sensitivity. Because counts were too low, approximately 18 rarely observed V segments, including chromosome 9 orphons, were excluded from the earlier analysis of 587 of the donors. A total of some 180 TCR beta chains were listed by the study as associated with cytomegalovirus. It was suggested by the authors that the approach could potentially be generalized to other disease states and immunological phenotypes. Because HLA typing was missing for some donors at each locus, association tests included only the typed subset. The only immune exposure information available for the cohort was CMV serostatus. According to a later analysis, parvovirus B19, influenza, CMV and Epstein-Barr virus appeared linked to several top co-occurrence clusters. A further reported finding was that TCR beta sequences accurately predicted the HLA-A and HLA-B alleles for most subjects in the first cohort. A later genetic analysis reported fewer N-insertions in productive TCRs among donors in an Asian-associated ancestry cluster than the roughly 700-donor mean. The 87-base-pair reads could not distinguish some IMGT-functional V segments, including TRBV6-2 and TRBV6-3, so those segments were excluded. A group of highly shared sequence variants was considered likely to be a technical artifact of the sequencing pipeline. According to a later analysis, most CMV-associated TCR beta chains appeared to be HLA-restricted, and the HLA associations seemed to be driven largely by CMV exposure. A later genetic analysis associated a missense DCLRE1C variant with V-gene and J-gene trimming of TCR beta chains, and an independent cohort replicated the association. A few of the identified cytomegalovirus-associated TCR beta chains were confirmed in vitro to be specific for cytomegalovirus antigens. This cohort had only TCR beta chains sequenced, and the lack of alpha or paired-chain data limited which features could be detected. Compared with equally common non-associated chains, HLA-associated TCR beta chains in a later analysis were more clonally expanded and had lower generation probabilities. In a later analysis, the rate of TCR association differed among HLA loci, with DRB1 alleles having the most associated TCRs and HLA-C alleles having the fewest. Most TCR sequences were seen in very few donors, while some public TCRs were found in many individuals. Specific HLA alleles were associated with 15,000 to 20,000 TCR beta sequences at a false discovery rate of 0.05 in a later analysis.

The rearranged chain carries TRBV4-2 and TRBJ1-2; TRBD1 agrees with 10 junctional bases. Material for sequencing was PBMCs. This sequence was found in a girl under 18 in good health and CMV-seropositive. Here the CDR3 is given as CASSQSRDRGLYGYTF. Here is the DNA: TGTGCCAGCAGCCAGAGCCGGGACAGGGGTTTGTATGGCTACACCTTC.